This T cell receptor (beta chain) was recovered during a study of post-analysis software for immune sequencing data. Study overall: Some patients lacked subtype; others had relapsing-remitting, secondary progressive or progressive-relapsing disease.

Unique molecular identifiers were present in the TCR beta cDNA libraries. When about 0.95 to 10 million T cells were used, they gave about 490,000 cDNA molecules. TCRdb reprocessed the PCR reads with MiXCR, giving one entry per CDR3 protein. In the table there are about 460,000 distinct CDR3 sequences, around 40% of which are singletons. V was pared by 2 bases and J by 2 bases, with 10 bases between. The CDR3 sequence is 15 residues long. This clonotype was detected a few times. What it recognizes is unknown. Whole-study findings and limits: TRBV5-6, TRBV5-1 and TRBV20-1 were among five TRBV segments more frequent in patients than controls. Multiple sclerosis patients had significantly lower normalized Chao1 diversity than controls.

This sequence was found in a girl aged 10-17 years with multiple sclerosis. The chain joins TRBV12-3 or TRBV12-4 to TRBJ1-5; a possible D gene is TRBD1 (6 bases). Sample: blood. In DNA form, the CDR3 reads TGTGCCAGCAGTTTACACAACAGGGGCAATCAGCCCCAGCATTTT. It specifies CASSLHNRGNQPQHF.